These T cell receptor beta chains were read from a single sample in a study of blood T cell repertoires in COVID-19. Libraries were prepared by immunoSEQ multiplex PCR; TCRdb keeps only in-frame clonotypes and omits some of them. The sample lists tens of thousands of clones, about 80% occurring once. Sequencing used peripheral blood. Receptors originate from a human donor in a cohort sampled during active COVID-19. Both conserved end residues are part of each CDR3. The order of the fields is CDR3 length, D gene, V gene, CDR3 protein. The D gene is left open where the match is weak.

cdr3_length: 19; d_call: TRBD2; v_call: TRBV3-1/TRBV3-2; cdr3_aa: CASSRGLAGIKARTDTQYF
cdr3_length: 13; d_call: TRBD1; v_call: TRBV19; cdr3_aa: CATETGRYYGYTF
cdr3_length: 13; d_call: TRBD1; v_call: TRBV4-3; cdr3_aa: CASSQGEGADYTF
cdr3_length: 13; d_call: NA; v_call: TRBV7-2; cdr3_aa: CASSRDNYNEQFF
cdr3_length: 16; d_call: NA; v_call: TRBV14; cdr3_aa: CASSQDTELAADTQYF
cdr3_length: 15; d_call: NA; v_call: TRBV27; cdr3_aa: CASARRDRAQVEQFF
cdr3_length: 15; d_call: NA; v_call: TRBV28; cdr3_aa: CASSLFGTGDEKLFF
cdr3_length: 15; d_call: NA; v_call: TRBV27; cdr3_aa: CASSVRGGWNSPLHF
cdr3_length: 13; d_call: NA; v_call: TRBV9; cdr3_aa: CASSARGYNEQFF
cdr3_length: 17; d_call: NA; v_call: TRBV4-1; cdr3_aa: CASSPLGRGAGTDTQYF
cdr3_length: 13; d_call: NA; v_call: TRBV2; cdr3_aa: CASRTGIGAEAFF
cdr3_length: 14; d_call: NA; v_call: TRBV18; cdr3_aa: CASSPWRVDQPQHF
cdr3_length: 16; d_call: TRBD2; v_call: TRBV7-2; cdr3_aa: CASSLGLAGIGETQYF
cdr3_length: 15; d_call: TRBD1; v_call: TRBV9; cdr3_aa: CASSVEGASTDTQYF
cdr3_length: 14; d_call: NA; v_call: TRBV5-1; cdr3_aa: CASSSMLGDYGYTF
cdr3_length: 15; d_call: NA; v_call: TRBV5-1; cdr3_aa: CASSRQGGVAYEQYF
cdr3_length: 17; d_call: NA; v_call: TRBV7-8; cdr3_aa: CASSFVSSRVGGNEQFF
cdr3_length: 13; d_call: NA; v_call: TRBV18; cdr3_aa: CASSPGGDYGYTF
cdr3_length: 12; d_call: TRBD1; v_call: TRBV29-1; cdr3_aa: CSVTGAKETQYF
cdr3_length: 17; d_call: TRBD2; v_call: TRBV7-2; cdr3_aa: CASSLEVGLAGVKTQYF
cdr3_length: 16; d_call: TRBD2; v_call: TRBV28; cdr3_aa: CASSSAGTSGEETQYF
cdr3_length: 15; d_call: TRBD1; v_call: TRBV6-4; cdr3_aa: CASSEAGTGVYGYTF
cdr3_length: 16; d_call: TRBD2; v_call: TRBV27; cdr3_aa: CASSLLPLAGQETQYF
cdr3_length: 14; d_call: NA; v_call: TRBV27; cdr3_aa: CASSLSIIGDTQYF
cdr3_length: 14; d_call: NA; v_call: TRBV2; cdr3_aa: CASCPGGGSYEQYF
cdr3_length: 13; d_call: TRBD1; v_call: TRBV5-8; cdr3_aa: CASSMDRVHGYTF
cdr3_length: 13; d_call: NA; v_call: TRBV19; cdr3_aa: CASSFRDTDCDTF
cdr3_length: 12; d_call: NA; v_call: TRBV18; cdr3_aa: CASSHRAETQYF
cdr3_length: 14; d_call: NA; v_call: TRBV5-6; cdr3_aa: CASSWGRGNYGYTF
cdr3_length: 16; d_call: TRBD2; v_call: TRBV20-1; cdr3_aa: CSASKGLGGPTDTQYF
cdr3_length: 13; d_call: NA; v_call: TRBV2; cdr3_aa: CASSDGKAYEQYF
cdr3_length: 15; d_call: NA; v_call: TRBV7-9; cdr3_aa: CASSLTDATNEKLFF
cdr3_length: 15; d_call: TRBD2; v_call: TRBV4-1; cdr3_aa: CASSQYTSGPDTQYF
cdr3_length: 16; d_call: TRBD1; v_call: TRBV4-3; cdr3_aa: CASSQDWGTGIYGYTF
cdr3_length: 16; d_call: TRBD1; v_call: TRBV15; cdr3_aa: CATSRPPSTGNYGYTF
cdr3_length: 14; d_call: NA; v_call: TRBV11-3; cdr3_aa: CASSLEGRTYEQYF
cdr3_length: 15; d_call: NA; v_call: TRBV2; cdr3_aa: CASSESGQSYQPQHF
cdr3_length: 15; d_call: NA; v_call: TRBV2; cdr3_aa: CASTHNLGQNQPQHF
cdr3_length: 13; d_call: NA; v_call: TRBV29-1; cdr3_aa: CSAHKPGKETQYF
cdr3_length: 15; d_call: NA; v_call: TRBV18; cdr3_aa: CASSSGSGANTEAFF
cdr3_length: 14; d_call: NA; v_call: TRBV30; cdr3_aa: CAWSMTAHNSPLHF
cdr3_length: 14; d_call: NA; v_call: TRBV28; cdr3_aa: CASSLGEGGTEAFF
cdr3_length: 16; d_call: NA; v_call: TRBV4-1; cdr3_aa: CASSQGEWTVNEKLFF
cdr3_length: 15; d_call: TRBD1; v_call: TRBV6-6; cdr3_aa: CASSKDRAYTDTQYF
cdr3_length: 13; d_call: NA; v_call: TRBV6-2/TRBV6-3; cdr3_aa: CASSYRGYTEAFF
cdr3_length: 13; d_call: NA; v_call: TRBV30; cdr3_aa: CAWSSQGWNIQYF
cdr3_length: 14; d_call: TRBD1; v_call: TRBV24-1; cdr3_aa: CATSARQGSYGYTF